This TCR beta chain was found in a study of blood T cells in healthy people across ages. Sample-barcoded 5' priming and a J-beta primer mix drove a second PCR of 7 to 11 cycles. TCRdb ran MiXCR on the 5' RACE reads and lists one entry per CDR3 protein. The data contain roughly 800,000 distinct CDR3 sequences, 20% to 25% of them singletons. Germline V CDR1 and CDR2: DFQATT, SNEGSKA (reference sequence). V shed 1 base, J shed 4 bases, and the junction held 9 bases outside the gene matches. The CDR3 covers 16 residues. The data were also submitted as part of a second study, on T cells of mothers and their children.

What was sequenced was blood. V is TRBV20-1 and J is TRBJ2-1; 8 bases map to TRBD2. This receptor was taken from a boy aged 5-17 years in good health. For the CDR3, the DNA is TGCAGTGCTAGAGTTAGTAGCGGGGCCGAGTACAATGAGCAGTTCTTC. It is translated as CSARVSSGAEYNEQFF.